Listed below are T cell receptor beta chains from one sample, sequenced in a study of blood T cells in healthy people across ages. TCRdb fed the 5' RACE reads into MiXCR, producing one record per CDR3 protein. The table lists roughly 640,000 distinct CDR3 sequences, approximately 30% of them singletons. Sequencing was performed on blood. These receptors all stem from a woman aged 80 or over in good health. Both conserved end residues are part of each CDR3. The D gene is left open where the match is weak. Expanded clones get a size class; other rows say once, few or many, or leave the size out.

cdr3_aa cdr3_nt clone_size d_call j_call v_call
CAISESPSLMYEQYF TGTGCCATCAGTGAGAGTCCTAGTCTTATGTACGAGCAGTACTTC . . TRBJ2-7 TRBV10-3
CASSLQGYNSPPHF TGTGCCAGCAGTTTACAGGGGTACAATTCACCCCCCCACTTT . . TRBJ1-6 TRBV27
CASSERQSETQYF TGTGCCAGCAGTGAGAGACAGTCGGAGACCCAGTACTTC many . TRBJ2-5 TRBV2
CASSPNPRLAGSCNEQFF TGTGCCAGCAGCCCAAACCCTCGGCTAGCGGGCTCCTGCAATGAGCAGTTCTTC . TRBD2 TRBJ2-1 TRBV7-3
CASSPQGRTEAFF TGTGCCAGCAGTCCTCAGGGGCGAACTGAAGCTTTCTTT . . TRBJ1-1 TRBV18
CASSPPGLSTDTQYF TGTGCCAGCAGCCCTCCGGGACTAAGCACAGATACGCAGTATTTT many TRBD2 TRBJ2-3 TRBV7-8
CSAERGYEQYF TGCAGCGCCGAGCGGGGCTACGAGCAGTACTTC many TRBD2 TRBJ2-7 TRBV29-1
CSARGTGATGAAGYGYTF TGCAGTGCCAGAGGAACGGGGGCGACAGGGGCTGCGGGTTATGGCTACACCTTC few TRBD1 TRBJ1-2 TRBV20-1
CASSRSGQDYNEQYF TGTGCCAGCAGTCGTAGCGGCCAAGACTACAATGAGCAGTACTTC . . TRBJ2-7 TRBV2
CSARVRESSSSSEQYF TGCAGTGCTAGAGTTAGGGAGAGTTCTAGTAGTTCGGAGCAGTACTTC many . TRBJ2-7 TRBV20-1
CASSVGDRVHEQYF TGCGCCAGCTCCGTGGGGGACAGGGTCCACGAGCAGTACTTC many TRBD1 TRBJ2-7 TRBV5-1
CASTSRGEQYF TGTGCCAGCACCAGTCGGGGCGAGCAGTACTTC many . TRBJ2-7 TRBV14
CASSPKTRDSGANVLTF TGTGCCAGCAGCCCCAAGACGAGGGACTCTGGGGCCAACGTCCTGACTTTC many . TRBJ2-6 TRBV7-2
CAISNGLFGTGAFF TGTGCCATCAGTAACGGACTATTCGGGACTGGAGCTTTCTTT . . TRBJ1-1 TRBV10-3
CASSTGWGPEEQYF TGTGCCAGCAGTACGGGGTGGGGTCCGGAAGAGCAGTACTTC many . TRBJ2-7 TRBV6-6
CASSDPQGGGDYGYTF TGCGCCAGCAGTGACCCCCAAGGGGGAGGTGACTATGGCTACACCTTC many . TRBJ1-2 TRBV10-2
CASRRAGTAYEQYF TGTGCCAGCAGGCGAGCGGGGACCGCCTACGAGCAGTACTTC many TRBD2 TRBJ2-7 TRBV6-1
CASSPPSLAVSSYNEQFF TGTGCCAGCTCACCACCATCACTAGCGGTTAGCTCCTACAATGAGCAGTTCTTC many TRBD2 TRBJ2-1 TRBV18
CSVVPGYNEQYF TGCAGCGTCGTGCCGGGATACAATGAGCAGTACTTC few . TRBJ2-7 TRBV29-1
CAWSVGGSNEKLFF TGTGCCTGGAGTGTCGGGGGGTCTAATGAAAAACTGTTTTTT many . TRBJ1-4 TRBV30
CASSVHYGRGTKNIQYF TGTGCCAGCAGCGTACATTACGGGAGGGGGACCAAAAACATTCAGTACTTC . TRBD2 TRBJ2-4 TRBV9
CASSFLGPNEKLFF TGTGCCAGCAGTTTTCTCGGTCCTAATGAAAAACTGTTTTTT few . TRBJ1-4 TRBV12-3/TRBV12-4
CASRISRRGPGELFF TGTGCCAGCAGGATATCCCGCAGGGGGCCCGGGGAGCTGTTTTTT . TRBD1 TRBJ2-2 TRBV7-2
CASSQRARGGASYNEQFF TGTGCCAGCAGCCAAAGGGCTCGCGGGGGGGCCTCCTACAATGAGCAGTTCTTC . TRBD2 TRBJ2-1 TRBV3-1
CASNYRRQGSDTDTQYF TGTGCCAGCAACTACAGGAGACAGGGAAGCGACACAGATACGCAGTATTTT . TRBD1 TRBJ2-3 TRBV6-6
CSARVQRGSPDTQYF TGCAGTGCTAGAGTCCAGCGGGGAAGCCCAGATACGCAGTATTTT many TRBD2 TRBJ2-3 TRBV20-1
CASGQGLGEQYF TGTGCCAGTGGACAGGGCCTTGGGGAGCAGTACTTC . TRBD1 TRBJ2-5 TRBV12-3/TRBV12-4
CASSQEGQGSYQPQHF TGCGCCAGCAGCCAAGAAGGACAGGGGTCATATCAGCCCCAGCATTTT . TRBD1 TRBJ1-5 TRBV4-1
CASSFSGGNTGELFF TGTGCCAGCAGTTTTAGCGGGGGGAACACCGGGGAGCTGTTTTTT few TRBD2 TRBJ2-2 TRBV12-3/TRBV12-4
CASSFSGSGNTIYF TGTGCCAGCAGCTTTTCCGGCTCTGGAAACACCATATATTTT . . TRBJ1-3 TRBV7-3
CASSLTGDSNQPQHF TGTGCCAGCAGCTTGACAGGGGATAGCAATCAGCCCCAGCATTTT many TRBD1 TRBJ1-5 TRBV12-3/TRBV12-4
CSALTGGNLPGANVLTF TGCAGTGCTTTAACAGGGGGAAATCTTCCTGGGGCCAACGTCCTGACTTTC few TRBD1 TRBJ2-6 TRBV20-1